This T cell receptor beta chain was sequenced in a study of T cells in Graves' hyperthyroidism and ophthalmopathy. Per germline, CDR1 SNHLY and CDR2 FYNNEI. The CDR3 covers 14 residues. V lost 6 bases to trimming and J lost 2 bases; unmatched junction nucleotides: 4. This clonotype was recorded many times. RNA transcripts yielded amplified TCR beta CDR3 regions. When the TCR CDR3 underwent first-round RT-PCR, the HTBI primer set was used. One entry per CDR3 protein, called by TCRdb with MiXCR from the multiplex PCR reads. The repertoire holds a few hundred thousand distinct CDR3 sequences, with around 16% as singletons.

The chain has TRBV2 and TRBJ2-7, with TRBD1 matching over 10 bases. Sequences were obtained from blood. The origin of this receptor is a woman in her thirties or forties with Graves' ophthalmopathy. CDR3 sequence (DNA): TGTGCCAGCAGCCGAGGGACAGGGGCCTACGAGCAGTACTTC. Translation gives CASSRGTGAYEQYF.